The clone carrying this TCR beta chain was recorded at least ten times. These data belong to a study of T cells in Graves' hyperthyroidism and ophthalmopathy. Regions amplified from RNA transcripts were the TCR beta CDR3 regions. In the first-round RT-PCR of the TCR CDR3, the HTBI primer set was used. TCRdb re-derived calls from the multiplex PCR reads in MiXCR, one entry per CDR3 protein. Of about 600,000 distinct CDR3 sequences listed, approximately 15% are singletons. The germline gives CDR1 SEHNR, CDR2 FQNEAQ (reference sequence). The CDR3 consists of 15 residues. V lost 3 bases and J lost 6, with 15 bases in between.

The rearrangement uses TRBV7-9 and TRBJ2-1, with D perhaps matching TRBD1 or TRBD2 (5 bases each). Sample: blood. The receptor's source is a woman aged 18-29 years with Graves' ophthalmopathy. As DNA, the CDR3 is TGTGCCAGCAGCTTGAACTACCCCGGGACCAATGAGCAGTTCTTC. It codes for CASSLNYPGTNEQFF.